The 8 T cell receptor beta chains in this list originate from one sample, sequenced in a study of OX40 agonist ivuxolimab in advanced cancers. Sequencing used immunoSEQ multiplex PCR; TCRdb keeps in-frame clones, though not all of them. The sample lists under 200,000 clones; 90% to 95% were seen once. The specimen was CD4+ or CD8+ T cells sorted from blood, collected in a trial of the OX40 agonist ivuxolimab. Receptors were obtained from an adult with an advanced solid tumor such as melanoma, head and neck, liver or kidney cancer.

The chain links TRBV7-6 to TRBJ2-3, with D perhaps given as TRBD1 or TRBD2 (6 bases each). Germline loops: CDR1 SGHVS, CDR2 FNYEAQ. This CDR3 is built from 16 residues. V lost 5 bases to trimming and J lost 5 bases, with 20 bases between them. The CDR3 sequence: CASSPRIGGRGDTQYF. The CDR3 DNA is TGTGCCAGCAGCCCCAGGATAGGGGGGCGGGGAGATACGCAGTATTTT.

This clone was seen just once. This CDR3 reads CASSYSMASTDTQYF. The CDR3 region has the DNA TGTGCCAGCAGTTACTCGATGGCTAGCACAGATACGCAGTATTTT. The rearrangement joins TRBV6-5 to TRBJ2-3, with unresolved D. CDR1 MNHEY and CDR2 SVGAGI come from the germline V gene. The CDR3 contains 15 residues. Trimming left V 0 bases short and J 0 bases short, with 7 bases between.

This clone was counted once. The J gene is TRBJ2-1, the V gene TRBV4-2, with 8 bases identical to TRBD2. V dropped 0 bases and J dropped 10; count of bases not matched to a gene: 8. The V gene's germline CDR1 is LGHNA and CDR2 YNFKEQ. The CDR3 spans 15 residues. CDR3 DNA sequence: TGTGCCAGCAGCCAAGATAGGGGGACTAGTGACGAGCAGTTCTTC. Protein product: CASSQDRGTSDEQFF.

V usage is TRBV5-1 and J usage is TRBJ2-5, with TRBD1 matching 8 bases. Germline-derived CDR1 and CDR2 are SGHRS and YFSETQ. Trimming removed 2 bases from V and 4 bases from J; junction bases left unmatched: 13. CDR3 length equals 17 residues. The CDR3 sequence: CASSFVGPGTGGETQYF. The CDR3 DNA reads TGCGCCAGCAGCTTCGTTGGCCCAGGGACAGGTGGAGAGACCCAGTACTTC.

This chain joins TRBV7-2 and TRBJ2-3; 7 nucleotides align to TRBD2. Looked up from germline, CDR1 is SGHTA and CDR2 is FQGNSA. The CDR3 spans 17 residues. Unmatched junction bases numbered 11, after V lost 5 bases and J lost 0 bases. Written as DNA, the CDR3 is TGTGCCAGCAGCCCCCCTCAGCGGGACCTTAGCACAGATACGCAGTATTTT. It is translated as CASSPPQRDLSTDTQYF.

The rearrangement links TRBV28 to TRBJ2-5; D uncertain. CDR1 is MDHEN and CDR2 is SYDVKM in the germline V gene. The CDR3 loop spans 13 amino acids. V dropped 7 bases and J dropped 1 base, with 10 bases sitting between them. CDR3: CASTPWGQETQYF. The CDR3 bases are TGTGCCAGCACCCCTTGGGGCCAAGAGACCCAGTACTTC.

The chain joins TRBV2 to TRBJ2-6; D is uncertain. CDR1 is SNHLY and CDR2 is FYNNEI in the germline V gene. V lost 4 bases to trimming and J lost 3 bases, with 7 bases between them. CDR3 length: 14 residues. CDR3 protein: CASSVVGGANVLTF. As DNA, the CDR3 is TGTGCCAGCAGTGTAGTTGGTGGGGCCAACGTCCTGACTTTC.

The rearrangement links TRBV28 to TRBJ2-5; 9 positions match TRBD2. The CDR3 contains 16 residues. J lost 5 bases, V lost 5 bases, and 12 bases had no gene match. Germline CDR1 is MDHEN and CDR2 is SYDVKM. The CDR3 spells CASSPMPSGRTETQYF. Written as DNA, the CDR3 is TGTGCCAGCAGTCCCATGCCCAGCGGGAGGACGGAGACCCAGTACTTC.